These T cell receptor beta chains were read from a single sample in a study of blood T cell repertoires in COVID-19. Assay used: immunoSEQ multiplex PCR; TCRdb lists only in-frame clones, some missing. Of fewer than 250,000 clones in the sample, about 80% were seen once. The sequencing sample was made of peripheral blood. The receptors originated from a man aged 55 to 70 with acute or convalescent COVID-19. CDR3s include the opening cysteine and the closing phenylalanine or tryptophan. D genes are given only for firm matches. Size is omitted from some rows. Given values are once, few, many or a class for expanded clones.

>TRBV12-3/TRBV12-4|-|-|TRBJ1-1
CASRRQENTEAFF
TGTGCCAGCAGACGACAGGAGAACACTGAAGCTTTCTTT
>TRBV10-3|-|-|TRBJ2-1
CAISPPNTLAGPYNEQFF
TGTGCCATCAGTCCTCCTAATACACTGGCGGGACCTTACAATGAGCAGTTCTTC
>TRBV6-5|-|once|TRBJ2-1
CASSSDRHPYNEQFF
TGTGCCAGCAGTTCGGACAGACACCCTTACAATGAGCAGTTCTTC
>TRBV28|-|-|TRBJ1-2
CASSSPSGNYGYTF
TGTGCCAGCAGTTCCCCGTCGGGGAACTATGGCTACACCTTC
>TRBV27|-|few|TRBJ1-5
CASSLTRDQPQHF
TGTGCCAGCAGTTTAACCAGGGATCAGCCCCAGCATTTT
>TRBV7-2|-|once|TRBJ2-7
CASSLGGQIFEQYF
TGTGCCAGCAGCTTAGGGGGGCAGATCTTCGAGCAGTACTTC
>TRBV7-3|-|-|TRBJ2-1
CASSSSHTSNEQFF
TGTGCCAGCAGCTCCTCCCACACTAGTAACGAGCAGTTCTTC
>TRBV10-3|TRBD1|-|TRBJ2-7
CATTGQGLNEQYF
TGTGCCACAACGGGACAGGGGCTGAACGAGCAGTACTTC
>TRBV2|-|-|TRBJ2-1
CASSRLSSYNEQFF
TGTGCCAGCAGCAGGTTGAGCTCCTACAATGAGCAGTTCTTC
>TRBV5-1|-|-|TRBJ2-5
CASSLETKQETQYF
TGCGCCAGCAGCTTGGAGACTAAACAAGAGACCCAGTACTTC
>TRBV30|-|-|TRBJ1-1
CAWSVNIAEAFF
TGTGCCTGGAGTGTGAACATTGCTGAAGCTTTCTTT
>TRBV2|-|-|TRBJ2-7
CASASGGSYEQYF
TGTGCCAGTGCAAGCGGAGGCTCCTACGAGCAGTACTTC
>TRBV27|-|once|TRBJ1-6
CASSPRQLWLDNSPLHF
TGTGCCAGCAGTCCGAGACAACTCTGGTTGGATAATTCACCCCTCCACTTT
>TRBV5-1|-|-|TRBJ1-1
CASSEAPGNTEAFF
TGCGCCAGCAGCGAAGCTCCAGGGAACACTGAAGCTTTCTTT
>TRBV7-2|-|once|TRBJ2-7
CASSQAPGQLYEQYF
TGTGCCAGCAGCCAGGCCCCCGGACAGCTTTACGAGCAGTACTTC
>TRBV7-9|-|-|TRBJ2-1
CASSFGLSLSYNEQFF
TGTGCCAGCAGCTTTGGACTATCACTCTCCTACAATGAGCAGTTCTTC
>TRBV7-9|-|-|TRBJ1-6
CASNQRSSYNSPLHF
TGTGCCAGCAACCAGAGGAGCTCCTATAATTCACCCCTCCACTTT
>TRBV15|-|-|TRBJ1-6
CATSRDVGFKDNSPLHF
TGTGCCACCAGCAGAGACGTCGGGTTTAAGGATAATTCACCCCTCCACTTT
>TRBV7-2|TRBD1|few|TRBJ2-2
CASSRDQGAAAGELFF
TGTGCCAGCAGTCGCGACCAGGGGGCCGCGGCCGGGGAGCTGTTTTTT
>TRBV6-5|-|few|TRBJ1-2
CASSYSDSTGGYTF
TGTGCCAGCAGTTACTCCGACAGCACCGGTGGCTACACCTTC
>TRBV27|TRBD1|-|TRBJ2-5
CASSLVGGRETQYF
TGTGCCAGCAGTTTGGTAGGGGGCCGAGAGACCCAGTACTTC
>TRBV14|TRBD2|once|TRBJ2-2
CASSQDARRAGGRTGELFF
TGTGCCAGCAGCCAAGATGCCCGCCGAGCGGGGGGGAGAACCGGGGAGCTGTTTTTT
>TRBV5-8|TRBD1|-|TRBJ1-5
CASSMNGQGGQPQHF
TGTGCCAGCAGCATGAATGGACAGGGGGGCCAGCCCCAGCATTTT
>TRBV6-2/TRBV6-3|TRBD2|-|TRBJ2-7
CASSLEGAGGRATYEQYF
TGTGCCAGCAGCCTCGAAGGAGCGGGGGGCCGGGCCACCTACGAGCAGTACTTC
>TRBV4-1|TRBD1|-|TRBJ1-2
CASSQGDRENYGYTF
TGCGCCAGCAGCCAAGGGGACAGGGAGAACTATGGCTACACCTTC
>TRBV28|TRBD1|few|TRBJ2-5
CASLTRKGARLETQYF
TGTGCCAGCCTAACACGAAAGGGGGCCCGTTTGGAGACCCAGTACTTC
>TRBV10-3|-|-|TRBJ2-3
CAISGRNKPDTQYF
TGTGCCATCAGTGGTCGTAATAAGCCAGATACGCAGTATTTT
>TRBV7-9|TRBD1|once|TRBJ1-1
CASSPWTGGDTEAFF
TGTGCCAGCAGTCCCTGGACAGGGGGTGACACTGAAGCTTTCTTT
>TRBV25-1|-|-|TRBJ1-2
CASRPLGGVSGYTF
TGTGCCAGCAGGCCATTGGGGGGGGTAAGCGGCTACACCTTC
>TRBV6-5|TRBD2|-|TRBJ2-3
CASSYSGAGGASTQYF
TGTGCCAGCAGTTACTCGGGAGCGGGAGGGGCCTCTACGCAGTATTTT